The next 3 T cell receptor beta chains were all read from a single sample in a study of siplizumab effects on memory and regulatory T cells. TCRdb's table, derived via immunoSEQ multiplex PCR, lists solely in-frame clones and lacks some. This table holds approximately 100,000 clones, roughly 92% found once. Material for sequencing was Tregs sorted from blood. The receptors here all came from a human donor in good health.

The chain links TRBV19 to TRBJ1-1; D remains ambiguous. Trimming stripped 2 bases from V and 5 bases from J, with 9 bases between. Germline CDR1 LNHDA, CDR2 SQIVND (reference sequence). There are 13 residues in the CDR3. The CDR3 sequence: CASSILWGTEAFF. The CDR3 DNA reads TGTGCCAGTAGTATATTGTGGGGTACTGAAGCTTTCTTT.

For this clone: One end of the junction fails to match germline, which may point to a read error. This rearrangement joins TRBV7-7 to TRBJ2-7; weak D call: TRBD2 (6 bases). Germline V gene sequence: CDR1 SSHAT, CDR2 FNYEAQ (reference sequence). This CDR3 is 13 amino acids long. The CDR3 sequence is CASSPDWGGEQYF. The CDR3 DNA sequence: TGTGCTAGCAGCCCGGACTGGGGAGGAGAGCAGTACTTC.

This chain joins TRBV5-6 and TRBJ2-5; tentative D call: TRBD1 (5 bases). Trimming pared 4 bases from V and 1 base from J, leaving 11 bases between. Per the germline V gene, CDR1 is SGHDT and CDR2 is YYEEEE. The CDR3 covers 14 residues. The CDR3 DNA sequence: TGTGCCAGCAGCCGGACAACAATCCAAGAGACCCAGTACTTC. This sequence encodes CASSRTTIQETQYF.